This T cell receptor beta chain was observed in a study of T cell repertoires in cytomegalovirus infection. On this clonotype: Its antigen is unidentified. The missing conserved phenylalanine or tryptophan at the end of this CDR3 makes a read error likely.

The CDR3 is 13 amino acids. Per the germline V gene, CDR1 is SEHNR and CDR2 is FQNEAQ (reference sequence). V lost 1 base and J 4 bases, leaving 5 bases between the germline ends. Overall study results and limits: HLA-C-restricted TCR beta clonotypes specific for CMV led the ex vivo response.

MiXCR, applied by TCRdb to the reads, yields one record per CDR3 protein. The table lists about 920,000 distinct CDR3 sequences, approximately 31% of them singletons. This specimen was cultured CD8+ T cells from PBMCs, taken from culture after CMV antigen stimulation. The chain employs TRBV7-9 and TRBJ2-1; unclear D gene. The source of this sequence is a human donor in good health (CMV status not recorded). Some clones in this sample may be carry-over from other donors' samples. The CDR3 nucleotides are TGTGCCAGCAGCTTAGGTCTATACAATGAGCAGTTCTTA. It translates to CASSLGLYNEQFL.